The clone carrying this T cell receptor (beta chain) has ten or more counts. This could be a read error, since a much larger clone is one nucleotide away. The authors amplified TCR beta CDR3 regions, and they did so from RNA transcripts for repertoire sequencing. The authors performed first-round RT-PCR with HTBI primers and then a second-round multiplex PCR. TCRdb used MiXCR to reprocess the multiplex PCR reads, holding one entry per CDR3 protein. The sample shows hundreds of thousands of distinct CDR3 sequences, approximately 21% of them seen only once. PBMCs came from roughly 10 ml of fresh peripheral blood. The data derive from a study of Graves' ophthalmopathy and Graves' hyperthyroidism. The CDR3 is 12 residues long. Germline lookup yields CDR1 MDHEN and CDR2 SYDVKM.

The V gene is TRBV28, the J gene TRBJ2-7; D is possibly TRBD1 (5 bases). Source material: peripheral blood. This clonotype originated in a woman in her late teens or twenties with stable Graves' hyperthyroidism. Some clones in this sample may be carry-over from other donors' samples. This CDR3 is CAGSDSSYEQYF. DNA of the CDR3: TGTGCCGGCAGTGACAGTTCCTACGAGCAGTACTTC.